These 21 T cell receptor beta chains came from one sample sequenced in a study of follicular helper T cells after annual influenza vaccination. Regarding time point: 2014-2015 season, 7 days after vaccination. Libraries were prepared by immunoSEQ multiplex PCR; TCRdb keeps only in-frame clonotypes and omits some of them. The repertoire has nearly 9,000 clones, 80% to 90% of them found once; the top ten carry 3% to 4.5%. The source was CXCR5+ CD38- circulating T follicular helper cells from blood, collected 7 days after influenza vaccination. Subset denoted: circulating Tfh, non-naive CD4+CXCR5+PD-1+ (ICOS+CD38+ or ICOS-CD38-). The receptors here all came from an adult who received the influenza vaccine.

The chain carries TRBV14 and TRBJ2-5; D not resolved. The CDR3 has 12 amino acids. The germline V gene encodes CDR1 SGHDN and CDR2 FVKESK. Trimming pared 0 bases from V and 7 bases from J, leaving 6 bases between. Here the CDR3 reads CASSQERVTQYF. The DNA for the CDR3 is TGTGCCAGCAGCCAAGAAAGGGTGACCCAGTACTTC.

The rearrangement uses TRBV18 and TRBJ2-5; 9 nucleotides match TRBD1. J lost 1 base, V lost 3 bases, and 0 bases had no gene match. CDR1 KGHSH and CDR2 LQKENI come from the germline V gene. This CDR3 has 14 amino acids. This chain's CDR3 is CASSPGQGQETQYF. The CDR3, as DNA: TGTGCCAGCTCACCGGGACAGGGCCAAGAGACCCAGTACTTC.

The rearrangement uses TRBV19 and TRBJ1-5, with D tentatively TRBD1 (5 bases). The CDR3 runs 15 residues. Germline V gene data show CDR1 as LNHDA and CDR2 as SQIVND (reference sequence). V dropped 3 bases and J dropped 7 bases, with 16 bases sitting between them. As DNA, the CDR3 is TGTGCCAGTAGTATTGAGGACCAGGGAACACAGCCCCAGCATTTT. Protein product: CASSIEDQGTQPQHF.

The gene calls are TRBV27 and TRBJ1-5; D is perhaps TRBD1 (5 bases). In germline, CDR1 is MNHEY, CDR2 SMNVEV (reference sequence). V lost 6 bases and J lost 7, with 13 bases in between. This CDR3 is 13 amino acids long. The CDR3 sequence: CASSRSKGQPQHF. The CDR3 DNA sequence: TGTGCCAGCAGCCGCTCTAAGGGGCAGCCCCAGCATTTT.

The CDR3 spells CASTPRGAGGLAKNIQYF. CDR3 DNA sequence: TGTGCCAGCACCCCAAGAGGGGCCGGGGGGTTAGCCAAAAACATTCAGTACTTC. The V call is TRBV27, the J call TRBJ2-4; 7 nucleotides match TRBD2. This CDR3 comprises 18 residues. In germline, CDR1 is MNHEY, CDR2 SMNVEV (reference sequence). V lost 7 bases, J lost 0 bases, and 15 bases stayed unmatched.

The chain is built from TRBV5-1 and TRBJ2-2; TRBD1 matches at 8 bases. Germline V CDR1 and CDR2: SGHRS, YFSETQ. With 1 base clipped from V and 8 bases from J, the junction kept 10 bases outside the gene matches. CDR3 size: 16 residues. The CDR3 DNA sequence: TGCGCCAGCAGCTTGCGGCAGGGGGCCCTTGGAGGGGAGCTGTTTTTT. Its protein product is CASSLRQGALGGELFF.

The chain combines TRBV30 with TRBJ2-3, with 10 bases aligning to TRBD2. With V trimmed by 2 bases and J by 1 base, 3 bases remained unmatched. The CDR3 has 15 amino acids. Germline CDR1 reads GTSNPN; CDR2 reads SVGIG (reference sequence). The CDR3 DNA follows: TGTGCCTGGAGTATAGGGACTAGCGGCACAGATACGCAGTATTTT. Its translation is CAWSIGTSGTDTQYF.

The CDR3 nucleotides read TGTGCCAGCAGTCCTGGCAGGGGGGACAATCAGCCCCAGCATTTT. Translated: CASSPGRGDNQPQHF. The chain is built from TRBV7-2 and TRBJ1-5, with 7 nucleotides matching TRBD1. Germline V gives CDR1 SGHTA, CDR2 FQGNSA. CDR3 length: 15 amino acids. After removal of 6 bases from V and 3 bases from J, the junction contained 8 bases not matched to a gene. Together with reference TRBV7-2 and TRBJ1-5, the CDR3 gives the full variable domain: GAGVSQSPSNKVTEKGKDVELRCDPISGHTALYWYRQSLGQGLEFLIYFQGNSAPDKSGLPSDRFSAERTGGSVSTLTIQRTQQEDSAVYLCASSPGRGDNQPQHFGDGTRLSIL.

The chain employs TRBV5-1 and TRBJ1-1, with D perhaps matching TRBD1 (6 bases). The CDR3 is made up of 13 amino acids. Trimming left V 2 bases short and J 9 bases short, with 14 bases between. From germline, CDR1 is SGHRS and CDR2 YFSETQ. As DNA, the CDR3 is TGCGCCAGCAGCTTTATCATGGGGGCGCAAGCTTTCTTT. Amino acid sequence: CASSFIMGAQAFF.

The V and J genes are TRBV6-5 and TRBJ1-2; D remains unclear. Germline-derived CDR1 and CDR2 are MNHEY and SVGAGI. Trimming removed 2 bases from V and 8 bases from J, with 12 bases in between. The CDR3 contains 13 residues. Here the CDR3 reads CASSYRRVGGYTF. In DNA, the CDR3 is TGTGCCAGCAGTTACCGAAGGGTGGGCGGCTACACCTTC.

CDR3: CASMTSGSYNEQFF. CDR3 nucleotide sequence: TGTGCCAGCATGACTAGCGGGTCCTACAATGAGCAGTTCTTC. The J gene is TRBJ2-1, the V gene TRBV28, with 10 bases matching TRBD2. J was trimmed by 1 base and V by 7 bases; bases with no gene match: 1. Germline values: CDR1 MDHEN, CDR2 SYDVKM. There are 14 residues in the CDR3.

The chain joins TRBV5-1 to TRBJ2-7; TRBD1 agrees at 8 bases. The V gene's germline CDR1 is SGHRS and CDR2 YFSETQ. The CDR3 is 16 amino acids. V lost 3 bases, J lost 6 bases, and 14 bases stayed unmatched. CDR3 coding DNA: TGCGCCAGCAGCTCGAACCCCGGGACAGGAGGCGCCGAGCAGTACTTC. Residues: CASSSNPGTGGAEQYF.

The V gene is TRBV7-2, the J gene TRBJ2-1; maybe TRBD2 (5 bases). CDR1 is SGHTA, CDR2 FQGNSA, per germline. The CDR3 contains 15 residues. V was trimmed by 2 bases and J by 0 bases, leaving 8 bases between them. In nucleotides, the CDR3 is TGTGCCAGCAGCTTACTGGCGGGCTCCTACAATGAGCAGTTCTTC. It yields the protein CASSLLAGSYNEQFF.

CDR3: CAWSVLAGWAYNEQFF. The CDR3 bases are TGTGCCTGGAGTGTACTAGCGGGTTGGGCTTACAATGAGCAGTTCTTC. The rearrangement uses TRBV30 and TRBJ2-1; the match to TRBD2 covers 9 bases. J was trimmed by 4 bases and V by 0 bases; bases with no gene match: 7. In germline, CDR1 is GTSNPN, CDR2 SVGIG (reference sequence). The CDR3 covers 16 residues.

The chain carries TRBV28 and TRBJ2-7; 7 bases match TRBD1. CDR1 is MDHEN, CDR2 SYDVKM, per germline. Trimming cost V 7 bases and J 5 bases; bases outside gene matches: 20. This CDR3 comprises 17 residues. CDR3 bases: TGTGCCAGCATCCTCGAGAGCAAGGACAGGAGTGAAAACGAGCAGTACTTC. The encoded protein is CASILESKDRSENEQYF.

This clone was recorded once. The CDR3 spells CASVPGPRPFGANVLTF. The CDR3 DNA is TGCGCCAGCGTTCCGGGACCGAGGCCCTTCGGGGCCAACGTCCTGACTTTC. The chain joins TRBV10-1 to TRBJ2-6, with D perhaps matching TRBD1 or TRBD2 (5 bases each). The CDR3 is made up of 17 amino acids. The germline V gene has CDR1 WNHNN and CDR2 SYGVQD (reference sequence). Trimming left V 8 bases short and J 4 bases short, with 21 bases between.

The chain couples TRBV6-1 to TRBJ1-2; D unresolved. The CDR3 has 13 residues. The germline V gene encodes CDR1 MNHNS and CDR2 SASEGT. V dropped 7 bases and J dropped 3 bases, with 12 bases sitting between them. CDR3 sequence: CASNDGIYYGYTF. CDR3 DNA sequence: TGTGCCAGCAATGATGGCATCTACTATGGCTACACCTTC.

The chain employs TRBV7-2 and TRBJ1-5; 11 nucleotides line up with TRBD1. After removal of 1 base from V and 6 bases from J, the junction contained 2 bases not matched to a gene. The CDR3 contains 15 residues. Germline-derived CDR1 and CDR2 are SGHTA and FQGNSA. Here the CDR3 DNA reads TGTGCCAGCAGCTTAGGCGGGACAGGGGGTCAGCCCCAGCATTTT. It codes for CASSLGGTGGQPQHF.

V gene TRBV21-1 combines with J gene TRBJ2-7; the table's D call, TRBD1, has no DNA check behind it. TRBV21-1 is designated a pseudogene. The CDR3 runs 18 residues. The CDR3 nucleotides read TGTGCCAGCAGCAAGGGGGTCTGGGACAGACCGTCCCCCTACGAGCAGTACTTC. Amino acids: CASSKGVWDRPSPYEQYF.

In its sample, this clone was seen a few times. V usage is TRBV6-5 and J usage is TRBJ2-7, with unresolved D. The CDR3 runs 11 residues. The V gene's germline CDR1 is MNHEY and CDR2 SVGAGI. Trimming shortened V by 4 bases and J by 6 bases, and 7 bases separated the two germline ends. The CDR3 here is CASSSPGEQYF. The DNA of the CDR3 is TGTGCCAGCAGTTCGCCTGGCGAGCAGTACTTC.

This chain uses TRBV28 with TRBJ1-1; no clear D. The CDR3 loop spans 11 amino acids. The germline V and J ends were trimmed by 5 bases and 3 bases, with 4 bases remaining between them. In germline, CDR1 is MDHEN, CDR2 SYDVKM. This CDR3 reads CASSQYTEAFF. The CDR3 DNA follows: TGTGCCAGCAGTCAGTACACTGAAGCTTTCTTT.